This record concerns one T cell receptor beta chain sequence. What it recognizes is unknown. The data are from a study of vaccination and CD4 T cells after COVID-19. Looking at the study overall: Participants were vaccinated with two doses, given as either BNT162b2 or mRNA-1273 vaccine.

Treatment in this sample: roughly nine-day PBMC culture with coronavirus spike peptide pools or control peptides (ViraFEST assay). In this cohort, PCR tests turned positive between March and December 2020, predating US Alpha, Beta and Delta variants. Germline V gene data show CDR1 as SGHNT and CDR2 as YYREEE (reference sequence). CDR3 length: 13 amino acids. V was shortened by 2 bases and J by 5 bases, with 9 bases between the two germline ends. The Oncomine TCR Beta short-read assay sequenced DNA from cultured CD4+ T cells. TCRdb reprocessed the PCR reads via MiXCR and lists one record per CDR3 protein. The sample lists roughly 5,300 distinct CDR3 sequences; about half were seen once. Study-wide results and caveats: Convalescent patients had 304 of 307 vaccine-specific clones showing spike mono-reactivity.

The receptor's source is a human donor who had recovered from COVID-19. V and J are TRBV5-4 and TRBJ2-3; D ambiguous. Sequencing input: CD4+ T cells from blood, cultured in vitro. The CDR3 region has the DNA TGTGCCAGCAGCTTTTACTCCCAAGATACGCAGTATTTT. The encoded protein is CASSFYSQDTQYF. The full variable domain, with the rest looked up from reference TRBV5-4 and TRBJ2-3, is ETGVTQSPTHLIKTRGQQVTLRCSSQSGHNTVSWYQQALGQGPQFIFQYYREEENGRGNFPPRFSGLQFPNYSSELNVNALELDDSALYLCASSFYSQDTQYFGPGTRLTVL.